This T cell receptor beta chain was recorded in a study of a mutant IDH1 vaccine in newly diagnosed glioma. Study overall: Patients were started on vaccination 4-6 weeks after radiotherapy alone, or with temozolomide cycles. Patients previously underwent radiotherapy, temozolomide, or both, and most underwent both. Study conclusions and caveats: Patients mounted vaccine-induced immune responses in almost 95% of cases.

Comments on this clone: Antigen specificity is unknown.

Generated by immunoSEQ multiplex PCR, the TCRdb table keeps only in-frame clones and is missing some. The data hold 45,000 to 60,000 clones, with around 80% observed a single time. Germline CDR1 SGHVT, CDR2 SQSDAQ. This CDR3 contains 19 residues. With 5 bases removed from V and 5 bases from J, the gap between germline ends came to 30 bases. Time point denoted: week 5, during vaccination. Alongside topical imiquimod, each dose of vaccine comprised 300 ug of mutant IDH1 20-mer peptide. This chain connects TRBV7-4 to TRBJ1-1; D uncertain. The receptor's source is a man in his forties or fifties with glioma. The source was PBMCs, collected from a glioma patient whose treatment included an IDH1 peptide vaccine. The CDR3 reads CASSATPRAKGGIETEAFF. CDR3 in DNA: TGTGCCAGCAGCGCCACCCCCCGGGCTAAGGGTGGGATCGAGACTGAAGCTTTCTTT.